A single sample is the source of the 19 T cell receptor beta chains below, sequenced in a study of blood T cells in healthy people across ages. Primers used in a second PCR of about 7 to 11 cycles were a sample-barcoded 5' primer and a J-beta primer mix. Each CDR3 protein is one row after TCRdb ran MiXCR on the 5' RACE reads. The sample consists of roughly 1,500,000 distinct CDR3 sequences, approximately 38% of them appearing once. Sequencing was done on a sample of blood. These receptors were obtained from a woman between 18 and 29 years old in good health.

The CDR3 sequence is CAISDRGAGNTEAFF. The CDR3, as DNA: TGTGCCATCAGTGACAGGGGGGCGGGGAACACTGAAGCTTTCTTT. This rearrangement joins TRBV10-3 to TRBJ1-1, with 7 bases matching TRBD1. V lost 3 bases to trimming and J lost 1 base; unmatched junction nucleotides: 5. This CDR3 contains 15 residues. From germline, CDR1 is ENHRY and CDR2 SYGVKD.

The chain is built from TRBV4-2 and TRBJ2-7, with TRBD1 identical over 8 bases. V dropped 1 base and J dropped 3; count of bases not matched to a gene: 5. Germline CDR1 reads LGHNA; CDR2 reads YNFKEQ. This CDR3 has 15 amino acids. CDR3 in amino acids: CASSQVTGELYEQYF. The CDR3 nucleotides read TGTGCCAGCAGCCAAGTGACAGGGGAGCTCTACGAGCAGTACTTC.

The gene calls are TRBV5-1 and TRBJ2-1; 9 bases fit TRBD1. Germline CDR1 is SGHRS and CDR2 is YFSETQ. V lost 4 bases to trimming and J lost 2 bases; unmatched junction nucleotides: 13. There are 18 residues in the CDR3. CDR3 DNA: TGCGCCAGCAGCGAGCCCCTGGACAGGGGTTATGCCTACAATGAGCAGTTCTTC. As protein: CASSEPLDRGYAYNEQFF. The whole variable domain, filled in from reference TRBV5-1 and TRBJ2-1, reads KAGVTQTPRYLIKTRGQQVTLSCSPISGHRSVSWYQQTPGQGLQFLFEYFSETQRNKGNFPGRFSGRQFSNSRSEMNVSTLELGDSALYLCASSEPLDRGYAYNEQFFGPGTRLTVL.

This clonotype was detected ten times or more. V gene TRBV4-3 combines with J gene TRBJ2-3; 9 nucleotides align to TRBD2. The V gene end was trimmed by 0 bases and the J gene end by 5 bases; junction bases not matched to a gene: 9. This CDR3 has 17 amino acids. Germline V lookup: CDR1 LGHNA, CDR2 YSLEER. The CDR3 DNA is TGCGCCAGCAGCCAAGATAGTCTAGCGGGACCGGAAGATACGCAGTATTTT. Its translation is CASSQDSLAGPEDTQYF.

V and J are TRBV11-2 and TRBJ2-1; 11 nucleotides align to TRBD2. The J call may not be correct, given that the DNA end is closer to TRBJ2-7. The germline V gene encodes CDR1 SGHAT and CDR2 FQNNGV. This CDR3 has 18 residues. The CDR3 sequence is CASSLDWSSGRSYNEQYF. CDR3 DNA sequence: TGTGCCAGCAGCTTAGATTGGTCTAGCGGGAGGTCCTACAATGAGCAGTACTTC.

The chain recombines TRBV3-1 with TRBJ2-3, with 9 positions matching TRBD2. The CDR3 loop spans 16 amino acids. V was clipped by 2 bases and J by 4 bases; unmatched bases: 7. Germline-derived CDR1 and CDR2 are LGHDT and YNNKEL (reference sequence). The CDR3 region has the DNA TGTGCCAGCAGCCAAACCGGGACTAGCAAGCCAGATACGCAGTATTTT. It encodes CASSQTGTSKPDTQYF.

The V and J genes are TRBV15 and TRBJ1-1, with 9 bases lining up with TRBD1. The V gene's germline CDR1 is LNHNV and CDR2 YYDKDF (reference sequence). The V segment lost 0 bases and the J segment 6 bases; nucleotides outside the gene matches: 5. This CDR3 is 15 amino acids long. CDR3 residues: CATSRDWGQGSEAFF. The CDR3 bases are TGTGCCACCAGCAGAGATTGGGGACAGGGTTCTGAAGCTTTCTTT.

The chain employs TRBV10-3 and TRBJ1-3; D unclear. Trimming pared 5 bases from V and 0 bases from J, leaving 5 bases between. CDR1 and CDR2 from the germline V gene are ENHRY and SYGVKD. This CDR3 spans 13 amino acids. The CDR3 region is CAISLSSGNTIYF. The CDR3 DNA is TGTGCCATCAGTCTGAGCTCTGGAAACACCATATATTTT.

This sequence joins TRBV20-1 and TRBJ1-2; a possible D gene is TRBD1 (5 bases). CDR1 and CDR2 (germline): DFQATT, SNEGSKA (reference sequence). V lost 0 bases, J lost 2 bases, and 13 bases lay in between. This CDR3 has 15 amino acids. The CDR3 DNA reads TGCAGTGCTAGAGAAGACAGACGAGAAAACTATGGCTACACCTTC. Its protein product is CSAREDRRENYGYTF.

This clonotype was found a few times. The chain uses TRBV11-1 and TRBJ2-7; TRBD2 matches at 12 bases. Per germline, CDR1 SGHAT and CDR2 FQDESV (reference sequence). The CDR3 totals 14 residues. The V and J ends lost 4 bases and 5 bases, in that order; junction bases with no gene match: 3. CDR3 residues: CASSSRLAGDEQYF. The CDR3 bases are TGTGCCAGCAGCTCTCGACTAGCGGGAGACGAGCAGTACTTC.

CDR3 loop: CASSRSETRGNEQFF. As DNA, the CDR3 is TGTGCCAGCTCACGGTCGGAGACTAGGGGCAATGAGCAGTTCTTC. The chain links TRBV18 to TRBJ2-1; D possibly corresponds to TRBD2 (6 bases). This CDR3 comprises 15 residues. Between the trimmed V and J ends, which lost 4 bases and 6 bases, there was a span of 16 bases. Per the germline V gene, CDR1 is KGHSH and CDR2 is LQKENI.

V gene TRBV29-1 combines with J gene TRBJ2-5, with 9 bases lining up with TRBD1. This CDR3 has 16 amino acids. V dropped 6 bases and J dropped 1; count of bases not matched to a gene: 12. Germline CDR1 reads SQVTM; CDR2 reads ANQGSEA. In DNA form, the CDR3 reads TGCAGCGTGGGCCGTTGGGACAGGGCCATCCAAGAGACCCAGTACTTC. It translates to CSVGRWDRAIQETQYF.

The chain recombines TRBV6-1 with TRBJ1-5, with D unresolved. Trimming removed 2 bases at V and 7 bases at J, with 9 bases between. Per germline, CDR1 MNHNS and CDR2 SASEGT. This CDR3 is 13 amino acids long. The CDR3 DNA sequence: TGTGCCAGCAGTGAACTGGAGAGACAGCCCCAGCATTTT. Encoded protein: CASSELERQPQHF.

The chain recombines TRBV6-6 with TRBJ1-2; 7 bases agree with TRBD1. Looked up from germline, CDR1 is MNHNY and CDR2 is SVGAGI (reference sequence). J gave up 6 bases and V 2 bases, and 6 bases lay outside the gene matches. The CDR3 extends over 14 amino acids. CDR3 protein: CASSYTTGNHGYTF. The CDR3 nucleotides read TGTGCCAGCAGTTACACGACAGGGAACCATGGCTACACCTTC.

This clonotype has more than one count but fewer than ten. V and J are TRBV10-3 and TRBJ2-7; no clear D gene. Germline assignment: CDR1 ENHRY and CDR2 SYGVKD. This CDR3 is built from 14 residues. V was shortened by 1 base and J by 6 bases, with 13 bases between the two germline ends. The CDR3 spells CAISELMGIGEQYF. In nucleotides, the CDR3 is TGTGCCATCAGTGAGTTGATGGGAATAGGCGAGCAGTACTTC.

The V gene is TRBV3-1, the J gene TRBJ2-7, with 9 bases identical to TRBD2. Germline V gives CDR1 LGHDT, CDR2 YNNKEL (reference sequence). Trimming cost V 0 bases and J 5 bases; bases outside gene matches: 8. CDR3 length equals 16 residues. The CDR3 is CASSQEEGTSINEQYF. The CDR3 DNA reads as TGTGCCAGCAGCCAAGAAGAGGGGACTAGCATCAACGAGCAGTACTTC.

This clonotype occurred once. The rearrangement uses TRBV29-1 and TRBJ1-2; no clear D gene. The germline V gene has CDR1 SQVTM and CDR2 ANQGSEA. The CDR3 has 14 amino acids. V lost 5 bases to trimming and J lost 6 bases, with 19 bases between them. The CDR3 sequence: CSVPRAPPGNGYTF. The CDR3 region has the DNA TGCAGCGTTCCCCGGGCTCCCCCCGGTAATGGCTACACCTTC.

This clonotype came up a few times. The CDR3 reads CASTTGASGNEQYF. CDR3 coding DNA: TGTGCCAGCACCACCGGGGCCTCAGGGAACGAGCAGTACTTC. The chain uses TRBV9 and TRBJ2-5; D tentatively reads TRBD1 or TRBD2 (5 bases each). The DNA end favors TRBJ2-7, so the J call may be wrong. CDR3 length: 14 amino acids. Germline CDR1 SGDLS, CDR2 YYNGEE.

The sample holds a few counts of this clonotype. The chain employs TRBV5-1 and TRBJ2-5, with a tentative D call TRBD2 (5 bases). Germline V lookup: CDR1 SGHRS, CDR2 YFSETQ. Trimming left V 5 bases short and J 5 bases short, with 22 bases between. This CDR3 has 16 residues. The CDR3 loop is CASRRAPGLQAETQYF. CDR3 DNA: TGCGCCAGCAGGCGCGCACCCGGACTTCAAGCTGAGACCCAGTACTTC.